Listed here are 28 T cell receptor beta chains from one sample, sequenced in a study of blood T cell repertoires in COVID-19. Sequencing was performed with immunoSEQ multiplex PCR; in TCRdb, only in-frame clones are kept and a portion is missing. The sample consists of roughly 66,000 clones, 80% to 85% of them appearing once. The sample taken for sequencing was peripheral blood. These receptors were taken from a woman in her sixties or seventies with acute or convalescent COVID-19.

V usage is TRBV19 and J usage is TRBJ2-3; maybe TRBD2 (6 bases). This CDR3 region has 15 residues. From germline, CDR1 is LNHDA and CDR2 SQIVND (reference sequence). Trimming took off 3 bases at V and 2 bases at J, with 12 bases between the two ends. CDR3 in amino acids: CASSMGRGYTDTQYF. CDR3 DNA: TGTGCCAGTAGTATGGGTCGGGGGTACACAGATACGCAGTATTTT.

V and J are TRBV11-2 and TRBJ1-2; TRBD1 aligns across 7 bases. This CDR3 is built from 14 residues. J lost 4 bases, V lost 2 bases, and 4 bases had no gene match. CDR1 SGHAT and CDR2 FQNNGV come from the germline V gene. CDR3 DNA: TGTGCCAGCAGCTTACAAGGGGGCGGCTATGGCTACACCTTC. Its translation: CASSLQGGGYGYTF.

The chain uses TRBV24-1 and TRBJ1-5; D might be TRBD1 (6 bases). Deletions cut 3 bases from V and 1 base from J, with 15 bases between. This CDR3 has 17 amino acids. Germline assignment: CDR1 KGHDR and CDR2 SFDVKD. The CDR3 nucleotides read TGTGCCACCAGTGATACTGGCCGGGGGGCAAGCAATCAGCCCCAGCATTTT. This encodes CATSDTGRGASNQPQHF.

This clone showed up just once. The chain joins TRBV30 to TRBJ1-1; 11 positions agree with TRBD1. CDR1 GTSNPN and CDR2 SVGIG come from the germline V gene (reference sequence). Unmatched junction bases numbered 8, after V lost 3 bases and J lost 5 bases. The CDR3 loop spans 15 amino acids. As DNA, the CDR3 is TGTGCCTGGAGCCCCGGGACAGGGGGGAGGACTGAAGCTTTCTTT. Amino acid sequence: CAWSPGTGGRTEAFF.

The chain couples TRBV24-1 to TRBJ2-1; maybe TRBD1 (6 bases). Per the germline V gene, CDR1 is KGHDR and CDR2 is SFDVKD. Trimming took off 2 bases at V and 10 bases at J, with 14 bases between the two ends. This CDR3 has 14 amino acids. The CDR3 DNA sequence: TGTGCCACCAGTGATTCCGGGACACCTAGGGAGCAGTTCTTC. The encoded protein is CATSDSGTPREQFF.

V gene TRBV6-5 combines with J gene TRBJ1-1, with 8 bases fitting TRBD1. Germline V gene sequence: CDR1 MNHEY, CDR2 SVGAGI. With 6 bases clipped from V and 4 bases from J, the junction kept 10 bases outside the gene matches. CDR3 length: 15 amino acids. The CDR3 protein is CASSDRRTGSTEAFF. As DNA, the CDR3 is TGTGCCAGCAGCGACCGAAGGACAGGGTCCACTGAAGCTTTCTTT.

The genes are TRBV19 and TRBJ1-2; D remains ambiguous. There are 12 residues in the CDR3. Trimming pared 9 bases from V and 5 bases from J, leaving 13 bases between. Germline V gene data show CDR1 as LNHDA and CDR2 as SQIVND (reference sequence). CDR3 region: CASTPGLYGYTF. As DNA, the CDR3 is TGTGCCAGCACCCCCGGGTTGTATGGCTACACCTTC. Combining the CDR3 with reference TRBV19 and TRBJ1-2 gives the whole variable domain DGGITQSPKYLFRKEGQNVTLSCEQNLNHDAMYWYRQDPGQGLRLIYYSQIVNDFQKGDIAEGYSVSREKKESFPLTVTSAQKNPTAFYLCASTPGLYGYTFGSGTRLTVV.

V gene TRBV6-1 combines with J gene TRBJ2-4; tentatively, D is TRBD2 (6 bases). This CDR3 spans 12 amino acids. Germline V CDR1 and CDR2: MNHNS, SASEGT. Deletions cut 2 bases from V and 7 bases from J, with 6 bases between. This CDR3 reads CASSERGNIQYF. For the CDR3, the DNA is TGTGCCAGCAGTGAACGGGGGAACATTCAGTACTTC.

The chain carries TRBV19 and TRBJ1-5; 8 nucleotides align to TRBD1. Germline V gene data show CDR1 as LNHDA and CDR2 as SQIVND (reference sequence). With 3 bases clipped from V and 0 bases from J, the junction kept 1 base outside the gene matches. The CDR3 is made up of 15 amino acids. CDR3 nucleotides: TGTGCCAGTAGTATGGACAGGGCTAGCAATCAGCCCCAGCATTTT. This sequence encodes CASSMDRASNQPQHF.

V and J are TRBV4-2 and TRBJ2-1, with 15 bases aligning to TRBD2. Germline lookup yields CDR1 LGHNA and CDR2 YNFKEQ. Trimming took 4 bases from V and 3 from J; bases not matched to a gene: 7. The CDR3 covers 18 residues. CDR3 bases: TGTGCCAGCAGCCCCCGAGGACTAGCGGGGGGGCACTACAATGAGCAGTTCTTC. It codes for CASSPRGLAGGHYNEQFF.

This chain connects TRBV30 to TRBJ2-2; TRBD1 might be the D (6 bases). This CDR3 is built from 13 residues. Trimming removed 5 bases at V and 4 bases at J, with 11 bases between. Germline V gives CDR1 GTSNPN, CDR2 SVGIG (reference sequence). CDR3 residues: CAWVVRGTGELFF. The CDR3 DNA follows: TGTGCCTGGGTGGTCAGGGGCACCGGGGAGCTGTTTTTT.

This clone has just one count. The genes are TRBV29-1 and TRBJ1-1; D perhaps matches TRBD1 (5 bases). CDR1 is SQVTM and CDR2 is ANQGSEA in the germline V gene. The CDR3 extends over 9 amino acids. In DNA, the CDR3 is TGCGGGGGGGACACTGAAGCTTTCTTT. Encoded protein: CGGDTEAFF. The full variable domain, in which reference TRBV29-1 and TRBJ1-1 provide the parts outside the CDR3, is SAVISQKPSRDICQRGTSLTIQCQVDSQVTMMFWYRQQPGQSLTLIATANQGSEATYESGFVIDKFPISRPNLTFSTLTVSNMSPEDSSIYLCGGDTEAFFGQGTRLTVV.

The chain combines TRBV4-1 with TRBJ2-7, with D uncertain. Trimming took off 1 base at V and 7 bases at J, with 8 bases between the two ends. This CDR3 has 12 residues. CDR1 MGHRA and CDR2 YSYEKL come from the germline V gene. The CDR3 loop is CASSQGGVEQYF. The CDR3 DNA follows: TGCGCCAGCAGCCAAGGAGGCGTGGAGCAGTACTTC.

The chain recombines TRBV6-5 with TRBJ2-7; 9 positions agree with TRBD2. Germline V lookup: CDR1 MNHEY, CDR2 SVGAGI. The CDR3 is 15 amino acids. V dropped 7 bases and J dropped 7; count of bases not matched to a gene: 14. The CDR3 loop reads CASTEGVAGAGEQYF. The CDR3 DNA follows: TGTGCCAGCACCGAGGGAGTAGCGGGGGCAGGAGAGCAGTACTTC.

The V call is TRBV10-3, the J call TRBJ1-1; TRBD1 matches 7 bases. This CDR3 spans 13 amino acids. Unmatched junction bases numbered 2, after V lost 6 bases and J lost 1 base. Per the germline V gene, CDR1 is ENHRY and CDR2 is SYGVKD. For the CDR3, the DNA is TGTGCCATCAGGGGGACAGAGAACACTGAAGCTTTCTTT. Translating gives CAIRGTENTEAFF.

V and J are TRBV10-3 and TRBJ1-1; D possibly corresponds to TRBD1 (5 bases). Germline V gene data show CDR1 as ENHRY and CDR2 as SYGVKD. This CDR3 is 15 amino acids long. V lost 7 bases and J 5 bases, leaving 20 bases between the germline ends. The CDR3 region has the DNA TGTGCCATCACCCGGGGGGGGGACCTGGGAACTGAAGCTTTCTTT. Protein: CAITRGGDLGTEAFF.

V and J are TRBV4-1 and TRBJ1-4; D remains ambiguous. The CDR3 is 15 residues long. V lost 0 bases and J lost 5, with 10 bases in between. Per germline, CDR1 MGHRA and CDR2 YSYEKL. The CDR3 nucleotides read TGCGCCAGCAGCCAAGATCCGGGGTGGAATGAAAAACTGTTTTTT. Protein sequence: CASSQDPGWNEKLFF.

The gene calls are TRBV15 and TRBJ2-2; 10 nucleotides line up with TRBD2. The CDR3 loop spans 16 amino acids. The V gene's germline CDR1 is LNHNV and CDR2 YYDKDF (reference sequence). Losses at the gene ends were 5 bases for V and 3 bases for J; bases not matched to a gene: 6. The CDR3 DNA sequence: TGTGCCACCAGCTCGAGCGGGGGGGCCCACACCGGGGAGCTGTTTTTT. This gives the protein CATSSSGGAHTGELFF.

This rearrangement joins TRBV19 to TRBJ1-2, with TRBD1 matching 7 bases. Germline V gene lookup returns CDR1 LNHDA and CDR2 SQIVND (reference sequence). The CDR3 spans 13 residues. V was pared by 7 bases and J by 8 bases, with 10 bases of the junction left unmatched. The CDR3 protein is CASNSAGGEGYTF. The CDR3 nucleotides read TGTGCCAGTAACTCCGCAGGGGGTGAGGGCTACACCTTC.

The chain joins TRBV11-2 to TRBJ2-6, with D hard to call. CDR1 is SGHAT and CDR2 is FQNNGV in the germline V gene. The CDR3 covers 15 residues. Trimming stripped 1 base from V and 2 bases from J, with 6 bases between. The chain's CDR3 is CASSLGGPGANVLTF. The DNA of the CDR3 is TGTGCCAGCAGCTTAGGAGGCCCTGGGGCCAACGTCCTGACTTTC. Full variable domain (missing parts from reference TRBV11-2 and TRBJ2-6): EAGVAQSPRYKIIEKRQSVAFWCNPISGHATLYWYQQILGQGPKLLIQFQNNGVVDDSQLPKDRFSAERLKGVDSTLKIQPAKLEDSAVYLCASSLGGPGANVLTFGAGSRLTVL.

For the CDR3, the DNA is TGTGCCAGCAGCTTAAAGACAGGGTCTAGCTCTGGGGCCAACGTCCTGACTTTC. It specifies CASSLKTGSSSGANVLTF. The genes are TRBV11-2 and TRBJ2-6, with TRBD1 matching over 7 bases. The germline V gene has CDR1 SGHAT and CDR2 FQNNGV. V was clipped by 2 bases and J by 0 bases; unmatched bases: 7. CDR3 length: 18 residues. Drawing the rest from reference TRBV11-2 and TRBJ2-6, the complete variable domain is EAGVAQSPRYKIIEKRQSVAFWCNPISGHATLYWYQQILGQGPKLLIQFQNNGVVDDSQLPKDRFSAERLKGVDSTLKIQPAKLEDSAVYLCASSLKTGSSSGANVLTFGAGSRLTVL.

CDR3 sequence (DNA): TGTGCCAGCAGTGATTTTAAGGCGGGGTATAGCAATCAGCCCCAGCATTTT. Protein sequence: CASSDFKAGYSNQPQHF. The chain couples TRBV6-1 to TRBJ1-5; D gene unclear. The ends were cut back, 3 bases at V and 0 bases at J, with 15 bases in the middle. CDR3 length: 17 residues. CDR1 and CDR2 from the germline V gene are MNHNS and SASEGT.

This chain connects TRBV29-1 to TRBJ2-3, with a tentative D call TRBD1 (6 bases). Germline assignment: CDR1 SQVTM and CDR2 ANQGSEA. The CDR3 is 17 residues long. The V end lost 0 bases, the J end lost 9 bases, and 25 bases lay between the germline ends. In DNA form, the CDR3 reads TGCAGCGTTGAAGATCTCCCGACAGGTGGGCACTGGGCGACGCAGTATTTT. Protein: CSVEDLPTGGHWATQYF.

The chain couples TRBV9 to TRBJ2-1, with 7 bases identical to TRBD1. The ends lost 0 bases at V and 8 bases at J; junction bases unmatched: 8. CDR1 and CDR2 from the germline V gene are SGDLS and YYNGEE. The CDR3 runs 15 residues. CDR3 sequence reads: CASSVVKGGSDEQFF. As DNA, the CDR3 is TGTGCCAGCAGCGTAGTGAAAGGGGGCTCCGATGAGCAGTTCTTC.

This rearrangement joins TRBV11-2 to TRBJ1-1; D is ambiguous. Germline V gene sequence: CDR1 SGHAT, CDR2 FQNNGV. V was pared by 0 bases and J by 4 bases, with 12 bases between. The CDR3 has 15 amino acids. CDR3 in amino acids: CASSLDLRVSTEAFF. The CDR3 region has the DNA TGTGCCAGCAGCTTAGATCTTCGGGTCAGCACTGAAGCTTTCTTT.

CDR3 amino acids: CASSIEGVSNQPQHF. CDR3 nucleotides: TGTGCCAGTAGTATAGAAGGAGTTAGCAATCAGCCCCAGCATTTT. The chain combines TRBV19 with TRBJ1-5; D is undetermined. Looked up from germline, CDR1 is LNHDA and CDR2 is SQIVND (reference sequence). The CDR3 contains 15 residues. V was shortened by 0 bases and J by 0 bases, with 6 bases between the two germline ends.

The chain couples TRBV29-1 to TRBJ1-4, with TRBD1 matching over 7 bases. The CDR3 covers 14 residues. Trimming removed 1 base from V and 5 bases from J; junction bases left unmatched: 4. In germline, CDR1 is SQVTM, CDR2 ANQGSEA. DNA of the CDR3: TGCAGCGTTGAAGGCACAGGGGTAAATGAAAAACTGTTTTTT. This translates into CSVEGTGVNEKLFF.

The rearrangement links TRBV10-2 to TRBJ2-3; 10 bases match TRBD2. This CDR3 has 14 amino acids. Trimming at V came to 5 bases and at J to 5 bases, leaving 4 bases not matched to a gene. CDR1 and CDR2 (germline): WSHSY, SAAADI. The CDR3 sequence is CASSSGGAEDTQYF. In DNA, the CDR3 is TGCGCCAGCAGTAGCGGGGGGGCGGAAGATACGCAGTATTTT.